This record concerns one T cell receptor (beta chain) sequence. The CDR3 loop spans 11 amino acids. The germline V gene has CDR1 DFQATT and CDR2 SNEGSKA (reference sequence). V was trimmed by 6 bases and J by 0 bases, leaving 5 bases between them. This entry belongs to a study of radiation and T cells in renal cell carcinoma. The assay was immunoSEQ multiplex PCR, and TCRdb's table has in-frame clones only and misses some. The sample yields around 180,000 clones, about 87% seen once. Time point here: blood 4 weeks post-SBRT, at nephrectomy. This sample's treatment: 15 Gy SBRT to primary tumor, nephrectomy 4 weeks later.

Specimen: blood, collected from a patient whose treatment included radiotherapy and nephrectomy. V and J are TRBV20-1 and TRBJ2-5; no firm D call. The TCR originated in a woman in her forties or fifties with renal cell carcinoma. The CDR3 region has the DNA TGCAGTGCGCAACACCAAGAGACCCAGTACTTC. Translation: CSAQHQETQYF.